The T cell receptor beta chain described here comes from a study of T-cell memory formation after mild COVID-19. Study-wide points: Contracting CD4+ clones lay largely in CM and EM, with CD8+ ones residing in EMRA. From day 15 to 85, contracting clones were balanced between CD4 and CD8, whereas later expanders leaned toward CD4+.

5'RACE with constant-segment primers yielded barcoded, UMI-tagged TCR alpha and TCR beta cDNA libraries. MiXCR was run by TCRdb on the 5' RACE reads, yielding one entry per CDR3 protein. Found here are around 450,000 distinct CDR3 sequences, 15% to 20% of them singletons; the top ten hold 7.5% to 9.5%. Germline V gene data show CDR1 as MGHRA and CDR2 as YSYEKL. The CDR3 loop spans 16 amino acids. J was trimmed by 2 bases and V by 6 bases; bases with no gene match: 12. As regards this clonotype: What it binds is not known.

The clonotype was recovered from an adult woman who had mild COVID-19 (a few samples of this study predate the infection). Cell type and time point are not known. The chain is built from TRBV4-1 and TRBJ2-5; the match to TRBD2 covers 7 bases. Sample: PBMCs or a T cell subset sorted from them (not recorded which). CDR3 sequence (DNA): TGCGCCAGCAGAAAAGGTTCGGGACTACCACAAGAGACCCAGTACTTC. Translated: CASRKGSGLPQETQYF.